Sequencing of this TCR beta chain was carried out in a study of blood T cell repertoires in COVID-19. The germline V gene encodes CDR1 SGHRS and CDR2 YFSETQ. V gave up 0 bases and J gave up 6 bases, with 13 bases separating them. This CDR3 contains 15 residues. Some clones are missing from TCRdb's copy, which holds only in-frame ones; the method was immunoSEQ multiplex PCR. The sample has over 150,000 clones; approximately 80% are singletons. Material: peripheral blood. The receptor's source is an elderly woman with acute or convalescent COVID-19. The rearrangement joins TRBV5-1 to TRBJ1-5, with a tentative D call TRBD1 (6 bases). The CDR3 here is CASSLVGGQGQPQHF. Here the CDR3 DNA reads TGCGCCAGCAGCTTGGTGGGGGGGCAGGGTCAGCCCCAGCATTTT.